One sample yielded the 14 T cell receptor beta chains listed below, sequenced in a study of CD8 T cells in Susac syndrome. Reverse transcription used roughly 0.45 to 1 ug RNA and random hexamers. TCRdb re-called the immunoSEQ multiplex PCR reads through MiXCR, storing one row per CDR3 protein. The sample includes about 110,000 distinct CDR3 sequences, approximately 94% seen only once; the top ten take roughly 0.38%. Sequences were obtained from CD8+ T cells from PBMCs. The receptors originated from a human donor with Susac syndrome.

The DNA of the CDR3 is TGTGCCAGCAGCGGAACCCTTTCCTACGAGCAGTACTTC. Translation: CASSGTLSYEQYF. J is TRBJ2-7 and V is TRBV9; D remains unclear. Trimming removed 3 bases from V and 1 base from J, with 8 bases in between. The CDR3 has 13 amino acids. Per germline, CDR1 SGDLS and CDR2 YYNGEE.

This chain connects TRBV6-2 or TRBV6-3 to TRBJ2-4; 9 bases map to TRBD2. CDR3 length: 16 amino acids. Per the germline V gene, CDR1 is MNHEY and CDR2 is SVGEGT. The J segment lost 8 bases and the V segment lost 2 bases, leaving 10 bases of the junction unmatched. The CDR3 region is CASSYLDIAGEDIQYF. The CDR3 region has the DNA TGTGCCAGCAGTTACCTCGATATAGCGGGGGAGGACATTCAGTACTTC.

The genes are TRBV20-1 and TRBJ2-3; the D gene could be TRBD1 or TRBD2 (6 bases each). Per the germline V gene, CDR1 is DFQATT and CDR2 is SNEGSKA (reference sequence). The CDR3 length is 13 residues. V lost 6 bases, J lost 4 bases, and 14 bases lay in between. In nucleotides, the CDR3 is TGCAGTGCGGATTCAGGGGAGGCAGATACGCAGTATTTT. Its translation is CSADSGEADTQYF.

The chain carries TRBV29-1 and TRBJ2-3; perhaps TRBD2 as D (6 bases). The V gene lost 6 bases and the J gene lost 4 bases, with 11 bases spanning the gap. The CDR3 totals 12 residues. From germline, CDR1 is SQVTM and CDR2 ANQGSEA. The DNA for the CDR3 is TGCAGCGTGGGGAGGACGTCAGATACGCAGTATTTT. It specifies CSVGRTSDTQYF.

The chain's CDR3 is CASSHRRRGANEQYF. CDR3 bases: TGTGCCAGCAGCCACCGCAGACGGGGCGCCAACGAGCAGTACTTC. This rearrangement joins TRBV12-3 or TRBV12-4 to TRBJ2-7; D possibly uses TRBD1 or TRBD2 (5 bases each). The CDR3 sequence is 15 residues long. The V gene lost 6 bases and the J gene lost 5 bases, with 20 bases spanning the gap.

The chain couples TRBV7-9 to TRBJ1-3; 7 nucleotides line up with TRBD1. CDR3 length: 13 amino acids. V was clipped by 6 bases and J by 7 bases; unmatched bases: 6. Per germline, CDR1 SEHNR and CDR2 FQNEAQ (reference sequence). The DNA of the CDR3 is TGTGCCAGCAGTCCCACAGGGGCGAACACCATATATTTT. Translating it yields CASSPTGANTIYF. The full variable domain, completed using reference TRBV7-9 and TRBJ1-3, is DTGVSQNPRHKITKRGQNVTFRCDPISEHNRLYWYRQTLGQGPEFLTYFQNEAQLEKSRLLSDRFSAERPKGSFSTLEIQRTEQGDSAMYLCASSPTGANTIYFGEGSWLTVV.

The chain recombines TRBV7-6 with TRBJ2-3; 7 bases agree with TRBD1. Germline V gives CDR1 SGHVS, CDR2 FNYEAQ. This CDR3 is 13 amino acids long. J gave up 2 bases and V 7 bases, and 3 bases lay outside the gene matches. CDR3 region: CASIGTDTDTQYF. The CDR3 DNA reads as TGTGCCAGCATTGGGACAGACACAGATACGCAGTATTTT.

The CDR3 coding sequence is TGCAGTGCTAGTACCTGGGGGGACTGGTTCACAGATACGCAGTATTTT. It specifies CSASTWGDWFTDTQYF. The V call is TRBV20-1, the J call TRBJ2-3, with D perhaps TRBD2 (6 bases). The V and J ends lost 3 bases and 2 bases respectively, with 18 bases between them. This CDR3 has 16 residues. CDR1 and CDR2 (germline): DFQATT, SNEGSKA (reference sequence).

The chain uses TRBV4-1 and TRBJ1-6; D is ambiguous. Looked up from germline, CDR1 is MGHRA and CDR2 is YSYEKL. This CDR3 spans 15 amino acids. V gave up 0 bases and J gave up 8 bases, with 11 bases separating them. In DNA, the CDR3 is TGCGCCAGCAGCCAAGACCCGGATCCGTATTCACCCCTCCACTTT. It is translated as CASSQDPDPYSPLHF.

This chain uses TRBV6-5 with TRBJ1-1; D gene ambiguous. V lost 6 bases and J lost 8, with 16 bases in between. The CDR3 spans 13 residues. Germline CDR1 reads MNHEY; CDR2 reads SVGAGI. CDR3 sequence: CASSPSDGEEAFF. CDR3 sequence (DNA): TGTGCCAGCAGCCCATCCGACGGAGAAGAAGCTTTCTTT.

This chain links TRBV15 with TRBJ2-7; D possibly matches TRBD1 or TRBD2 (6 bases each). This CDR3 region has 14 residues. Germline CDR1 LNHNV, CDR2 YYDKDF (reference sequence). The V and J ends lost 0 bases and 5 bases respectively, with 11 bases between them. The CDR3 DNA reads as TGTGCCACCAGCAGAGAAGGGGGGCGCGACGAGCAGTACTTC. Its protein product is CATSREGGRDEQYF.

The CDR3 DNA reads as TGTGCCAGCAGGGCTCGGGGGAGCAACGAGCAGTACTTC. Translation gives CASRARGSNEQYF. The rearrangement links TRBV11-2 to TRBJ2-7, with D tentatively TRBD2 (6 bases). CDR1 is SGHAT and CDR2 is FQNNGV in the germline V gene. With 6 bases removed from V and 5 bases from J, the gap between germline ends came to 14 bases. The CDR3 covers 13 residues.

This chain links TRBV5-1 with TRBJ2-5, with D perhaps TRBD1 or TRBD2 (5 bases each). The CDR3 is 15 residues long. Trimming left V 3 bases short and J 5 bases short, with 17 bases between. Germline CDR1 SGHRS, CDR2 YFSETQ. This CDR3 is CASSSAPGPGETQYF. CDR3 sequence (DNA): TGCGCCAGCAGCTCCGCCCCGGGACCAGGGGAGACCCAGTACTTC.

This clonotype was counted a single time. The chain is built from TRBV7-2 and TRBJ2-7; 8 bases align to TRBD1. CDR1 and CDR2 (germline): SGHTA, FQGNSA. The V gene end was trimmed by 2 bases and the J gene end by 3 bases; junction bases not matched to a gene: 3. The CDR3 extends over 14 amino acids. CDR3 sequence reads: CASSLQGADYEQYF. CDR3 DNA: TGTGCCAGCAGCTTACAGGGGGCTGACTACGAGCAGTACTTC. Full variable domain (rest looked up from reference TRBV7-2 and TRBJ2-7): GAGVSQSPSNKVTEKGKDVELRCDPISGHTALYWYRQSLGQGLEFLIYFQGNSAPDKSGLPSDRFSAERTGGSVSTLTIQRTQQEDSAVYLCASSLQGADYEQYFGPGTRLTVT.